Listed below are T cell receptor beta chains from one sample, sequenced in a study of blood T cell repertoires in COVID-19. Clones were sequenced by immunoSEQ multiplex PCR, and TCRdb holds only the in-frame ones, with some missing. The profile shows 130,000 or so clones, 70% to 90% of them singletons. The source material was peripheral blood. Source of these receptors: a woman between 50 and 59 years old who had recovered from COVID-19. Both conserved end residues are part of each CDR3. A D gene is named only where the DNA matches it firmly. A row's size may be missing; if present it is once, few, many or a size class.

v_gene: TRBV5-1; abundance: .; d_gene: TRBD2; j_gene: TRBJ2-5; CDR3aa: CASSRGGTSGTTQGTQYF; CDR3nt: TGCGCCAGCAGCCGAGGGGGAACTAGCGGGACGACTCAGGGGACCCAGTACTTC
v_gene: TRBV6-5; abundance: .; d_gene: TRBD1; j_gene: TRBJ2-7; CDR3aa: CASNQGASYYEQYF; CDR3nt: TGTGCCAGCAATCAGGGGGCGAGCTACTACGAGCAGTACTTC
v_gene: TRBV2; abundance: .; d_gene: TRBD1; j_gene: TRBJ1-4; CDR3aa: CASSGSIGQAPEKLFF; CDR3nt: TGTGCCAGCAGTGGAAGTATAGGACAGGCGCCTGAAAAACTGTTTTTT
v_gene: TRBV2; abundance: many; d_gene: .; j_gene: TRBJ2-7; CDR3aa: CASSVEGGEQYF; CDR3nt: TGTGCCAGCAGTGTAGAGGGCGGCGAGCAGTACTTC
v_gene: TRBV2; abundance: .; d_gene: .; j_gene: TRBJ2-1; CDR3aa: CASGKGLGAHYNEQFF; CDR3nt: TGTGCCAGCGGGAAAGGATTGGGAGCCCACTACAATGAGCAGTTCTTC
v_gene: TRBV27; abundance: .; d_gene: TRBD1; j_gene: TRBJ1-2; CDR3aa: CASSSIYGTGGGNYGYTF; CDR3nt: TGTGCCAGCAGTTCAATTTACGGGACAGGGGGCGGCAACTATGGCTACACCTTC
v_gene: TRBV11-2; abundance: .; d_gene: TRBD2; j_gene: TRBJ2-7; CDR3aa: CASSWGLAPEQYF; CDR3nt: TGTGCCAGCAGCTGGGGACTAGCGCCCGAGCAGTACTTC
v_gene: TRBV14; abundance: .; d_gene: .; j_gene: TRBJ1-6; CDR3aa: CASSQDRNSPLHF; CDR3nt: TGTGCCAGCAGCCAAGACAGGAATTCACCCCTCCACTTT
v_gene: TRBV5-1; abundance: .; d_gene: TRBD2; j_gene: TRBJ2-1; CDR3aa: CASSLLTGTTYNEQFF; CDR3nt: TGCGCCAGCAGCTTACTTACCGGGACTACCTACAATGAGCAGTTCTTC
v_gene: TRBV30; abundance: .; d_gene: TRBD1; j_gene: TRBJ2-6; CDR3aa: CAWSMDRGHYKVSGANVLTF; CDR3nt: TGTGCCTGGAGTATGGACAGGGGGCACTATAAGGTGTCTGGGGCCAACGTCCTGACTTTC
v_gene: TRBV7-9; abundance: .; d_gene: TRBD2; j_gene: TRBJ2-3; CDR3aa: CASSRSGSTDTQYF; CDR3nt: TGTGCCAGCAGCCGTAGCGGGAGTACAGATACGCAGTATTTT
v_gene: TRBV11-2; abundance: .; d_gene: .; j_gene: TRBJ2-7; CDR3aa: CASSSGLMSSYEQYF; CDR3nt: TGTGCCAGCAGCTCAGGATTAATGAGCTCCTACGAGCAGTACTTC
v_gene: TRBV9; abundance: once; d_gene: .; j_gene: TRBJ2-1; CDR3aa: CASSVGSSRGYNEQFF; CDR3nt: TGTGCCAGCAGCGTAGGCTCGTCGAGAGGGTACAATGAGCAGTTCTTC
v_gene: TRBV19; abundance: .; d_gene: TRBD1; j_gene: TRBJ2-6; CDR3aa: CASSRGQGSSGANVLTF; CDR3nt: TGTGCCAGTAGTAGGGGACAGGGGTCCTCTGGGGCCAACGTCCTGACTTTC
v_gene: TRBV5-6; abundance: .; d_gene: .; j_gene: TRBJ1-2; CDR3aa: CASSFRVNYGYTF; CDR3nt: TGTGCCAGCAGCTTTCGAGTTAACTATGGCTACACCTTC
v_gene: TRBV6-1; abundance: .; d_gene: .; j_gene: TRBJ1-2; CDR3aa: CASSEGPGPYGYTF; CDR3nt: TGTGCCAGCAGTGAAGGCCCAGGGCCCTATGGCTACACCTTC
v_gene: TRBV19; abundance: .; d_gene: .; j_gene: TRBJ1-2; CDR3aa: CASSIRRDEGYGYTF; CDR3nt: TGTGCCAGTAGTATCCGGAGGGACGAGGGCTATGGCTACACCTTC
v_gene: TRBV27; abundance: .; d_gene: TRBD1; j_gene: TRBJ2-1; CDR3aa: CASSPRTGSDNEQFF; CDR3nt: TGTGCCAGCAGTCCGCGGACAGGGTCGGACAATGAGCAGTTCTTC
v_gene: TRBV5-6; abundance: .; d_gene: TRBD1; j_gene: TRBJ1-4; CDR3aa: CASSYSIPGQKEKLFF; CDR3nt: TGTGCCAGCAGCTATTCGATTCCGGGACAGAAAGAAAAACTGTTTTTT
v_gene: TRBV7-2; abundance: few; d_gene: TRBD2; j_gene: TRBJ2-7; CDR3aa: CASSFGGGSYEQYF; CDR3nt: TGTGCCAGCAGCTTTGGGGGGGGCTCCTACGAGCAGTACTTC
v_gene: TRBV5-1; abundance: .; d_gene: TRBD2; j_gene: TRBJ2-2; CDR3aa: CASSFGTSGDTGELFF; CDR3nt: TGCGCCAGCAGCTTCGGGACTAGCGGGGACACCGGGGAGCTGTTTTTT
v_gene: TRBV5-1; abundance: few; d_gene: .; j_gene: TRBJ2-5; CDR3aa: CASSLFGAQETQYF; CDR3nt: TGCGCCAGCAGCTTGTTCGGAGCACAAGAGACCCAGTACTTC
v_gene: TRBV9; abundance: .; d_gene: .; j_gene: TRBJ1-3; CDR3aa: CASSSPWRDGDTIYF; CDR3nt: TGTGCCAGCAGCTCGCCTTGGAGGGATGGAGACACCATATATTTT
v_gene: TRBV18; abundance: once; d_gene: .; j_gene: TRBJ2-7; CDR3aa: CASSPQLGNEQYF; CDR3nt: TGTGCCAGCTCACCTCAGCTAGGTAACGAGCAGTACTTC
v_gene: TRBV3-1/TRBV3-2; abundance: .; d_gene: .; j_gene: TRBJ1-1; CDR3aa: CASSQQGTAFIEAFF; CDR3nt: TGTGCCAGCAGCCAGCAGGGAACAGCTTTTATAGAAGCTTTCTTT
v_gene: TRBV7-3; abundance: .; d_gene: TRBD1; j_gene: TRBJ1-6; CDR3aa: CASSEDGTANSPLHF; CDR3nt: TGTGCCAGCAGCGAAGACGGGACAGCCAATTCACCCCTCCACTTT
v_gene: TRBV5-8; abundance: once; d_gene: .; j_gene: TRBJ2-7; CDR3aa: CASSGSRGRCAF; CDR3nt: TGTGCCAGCAGCGGATCAAGGGGTCGGTGCGCTTTC
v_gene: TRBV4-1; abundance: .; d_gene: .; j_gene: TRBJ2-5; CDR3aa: CASSQVTVETQYF; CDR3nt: TGCGCCAGCAGCCAAGTCACAGTGGAGACCCAGTACTTC
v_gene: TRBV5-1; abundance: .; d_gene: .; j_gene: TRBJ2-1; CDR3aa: CASGVPGVGEQFF; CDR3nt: TGCGCCAGCGGAGTCCCGGGAGTGGGTGAGCAGTTCTTC
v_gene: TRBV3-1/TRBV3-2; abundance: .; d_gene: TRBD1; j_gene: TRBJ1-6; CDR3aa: CASAPAGGSPLHF; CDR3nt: TGTGCCAGCGCCCCAGCAGGGGGTTCACCCCTCCACTTT
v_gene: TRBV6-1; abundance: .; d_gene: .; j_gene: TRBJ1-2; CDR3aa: CASSESGFRYGYTF; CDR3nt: TGTGCCAGCAGTGAATCAGGGTTTCGCTATGGCTACACCTTC
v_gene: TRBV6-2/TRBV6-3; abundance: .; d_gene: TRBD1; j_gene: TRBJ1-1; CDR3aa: CASSYQGATTEAFF; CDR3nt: TGTGCCAGCAGTTACCAGGGGGCGACCACTGAAGCTTTCTTT
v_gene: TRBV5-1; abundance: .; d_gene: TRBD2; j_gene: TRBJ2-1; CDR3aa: CASSLRGSGRSSYNEQFF; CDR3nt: TGCGCCAGCAGCTTGAGGGGTAGCGGGAGGAGCTCCTACAATGAGCAGTTCTTC
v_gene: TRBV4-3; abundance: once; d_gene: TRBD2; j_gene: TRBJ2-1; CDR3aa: CAQNRGDYHYNEQFF; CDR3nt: TGCGCCCAGAACAGAGGGGACTATCACTACAATGAGCAGTTCTTC
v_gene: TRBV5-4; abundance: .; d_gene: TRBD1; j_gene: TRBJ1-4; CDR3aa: CASSLASGGRLANEKLFF; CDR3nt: TGTGCCAGCAGCTTGGCGTCAGGGGGCAGGTTAGCTAATGAAAAACTGTTTTTT
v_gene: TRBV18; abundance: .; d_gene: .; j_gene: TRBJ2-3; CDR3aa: CASSLRGGADTQYF; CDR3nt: TGTGCCAGCTCACTGAGGGGGGGCGCAGATACGCAGTATTTT
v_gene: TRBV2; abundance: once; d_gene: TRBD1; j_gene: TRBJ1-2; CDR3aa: CASSRDSASIIYGYTF; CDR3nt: TGTGCCAGCAGCCGGGACAGTGCCTCTATCATCTATGGCTACACCTTC
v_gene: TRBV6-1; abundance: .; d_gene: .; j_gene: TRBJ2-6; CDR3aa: CASSEATGDNVLTF; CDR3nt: TGTGCCAGCAGTGAAGCCACCGGAGACAACGTCCTGACTTTC
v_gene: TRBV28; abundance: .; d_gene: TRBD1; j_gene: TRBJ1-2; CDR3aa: CASSTTGALYGYTF; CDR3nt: TGTGCCAGCAGTACCACAGGGGCCCTCTATGGCTACACCTTC
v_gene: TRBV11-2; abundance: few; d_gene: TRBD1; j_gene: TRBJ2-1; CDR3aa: CASSLGTGAYNEQFF; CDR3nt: TGTGCCAGCAGCTTGGGCACAGGGGCCTACAATGAGCAGTTCTTC
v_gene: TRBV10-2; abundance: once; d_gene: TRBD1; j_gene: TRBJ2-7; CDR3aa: CASSQTGGTYEQYF; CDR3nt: TGCGCCAGCAGCCAGACAGGGGGTACCTACGAGCAGTACTTC
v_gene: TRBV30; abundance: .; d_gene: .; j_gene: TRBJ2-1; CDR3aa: CAWSVRQTLNYNEQFF; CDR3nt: TGTGCCTGGAGTGTACGTCAGACACTCAACTACAATGAGCAGTTCTTC